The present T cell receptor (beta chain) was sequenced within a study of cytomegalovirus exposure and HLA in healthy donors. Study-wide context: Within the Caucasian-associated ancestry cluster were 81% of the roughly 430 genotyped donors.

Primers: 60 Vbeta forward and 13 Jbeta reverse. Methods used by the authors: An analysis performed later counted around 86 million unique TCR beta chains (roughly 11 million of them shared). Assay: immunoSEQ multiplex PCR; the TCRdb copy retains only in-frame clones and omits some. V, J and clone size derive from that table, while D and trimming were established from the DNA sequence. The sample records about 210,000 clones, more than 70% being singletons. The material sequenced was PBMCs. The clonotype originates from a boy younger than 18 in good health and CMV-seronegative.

The CDR3 DNA reads TGTGCCAGTAGTTCAACAGGGACCTATAATTCACCCCTCCACTTT. It yields the protein CASSSTGTYNSPLHF. The chain employs TRBV19 and TRBJ1-6, with D possibly matching TRBD1 (6 bases). The CDR3 sequence is 15 residues long. The V end lost 5 bases, the J end lost 2 bases, and 10 bases lay between the germline ends. Germline V CDR1 and CDR2: LNHDA, SQIVND (reference sequence). Using reference TRBV19 and TRBJ1-6 for the parts outside the CDR3, the full variable domain is DGGITQSPKYLFRKEGQNVTLSCEQNLNHDAMYWYRQDPGQGLRLIYYSQIVNDFQKGDIAEGYSVSREKKESFPLTVTSAQKNPTAFYLCASSSTGTYNSPLHFGNGTRLTVT.